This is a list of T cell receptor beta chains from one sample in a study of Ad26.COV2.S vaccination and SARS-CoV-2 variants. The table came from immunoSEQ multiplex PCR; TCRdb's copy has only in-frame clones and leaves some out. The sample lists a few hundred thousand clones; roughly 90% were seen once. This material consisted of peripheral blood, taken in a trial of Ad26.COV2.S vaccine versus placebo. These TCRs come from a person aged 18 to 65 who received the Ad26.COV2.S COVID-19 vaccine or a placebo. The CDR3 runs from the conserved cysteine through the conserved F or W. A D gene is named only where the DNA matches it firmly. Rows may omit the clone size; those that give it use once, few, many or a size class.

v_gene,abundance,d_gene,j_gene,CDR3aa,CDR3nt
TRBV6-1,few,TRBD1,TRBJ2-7,CASSEGQGGFYEQYF,TGTGCCAGCAGTGAGGGACAGGGAGGTTTCTACGAGCAGTACTTC
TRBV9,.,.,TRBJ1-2,CASSPGTDNYGYTF,TGTGCCAGCAGCCCCGGGACCGACAACTATGGCTACACCTTC
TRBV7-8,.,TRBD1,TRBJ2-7,CASSLDGGTGVWGQYF,TGTGCCAGCAGCTTAGACGGCGGGACAGGGGTCTGGGGGCAGTACTTC
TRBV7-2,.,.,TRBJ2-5,CASSPQVRETQYF,TGTGCCAGCAGCCCGCAGGTGAGGGAGACCCAGTACTTC
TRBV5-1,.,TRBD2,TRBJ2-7,CASSPLAGPPGEQYF,TGCGCCAGCAGCCCTCTAGCGGGCCCGCCTGGGGAGCAGTACTTC
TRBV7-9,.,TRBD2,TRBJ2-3,CASSSGGGGTDTQYF,TGTGCCAGCAGCAGTGGCGGGGGTGGCACAGATACGCAGTATTTT
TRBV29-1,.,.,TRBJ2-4,CSGSAGENIQYF,TGCAGCGGAAGCGCCGGGGAAAACATTCAGTACTTC
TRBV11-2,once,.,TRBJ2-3,CASSQSVNTDTQYF,TGTGCCAGCAGCCAGTCGGTAAACACAGATACGCAGTATTTT
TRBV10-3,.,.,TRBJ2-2,CAISGQGNTGELFF,TGTGCCATCAGTGGCCAGGGAAACACCGGGGAGCTGTTTTTT
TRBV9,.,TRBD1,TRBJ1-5,CASSDFRDRISYSNQPQHF,TGTGCCAGCAGCGACTTCCGGGACAGAATTTCTTATAGCAATCAGCCCCAGCATTTT
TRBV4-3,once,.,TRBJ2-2,CASSQSSGTAGLTGELFF,TGCGCCAGCAGCCAATCCTCAGGGACGGCAGGGCTCACCGGGGAGCTGTTTTTT
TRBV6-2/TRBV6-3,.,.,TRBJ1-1,CASTPRGRLYTEAFF,TGTGCCAGCACCCCACGTGGGCGGTTGTACACTGAAGCTTTCTTT
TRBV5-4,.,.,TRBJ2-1,CASSLDPMYEQFF,TGTGCCAGCAGCTTGGATCCGATGTATGAGCAGTTCTTC
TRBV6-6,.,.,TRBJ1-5,CASSRTDSNQPQHF,TGTGCCAGCAGTCGGACAGATAGCAATCAGCCCCAGCATTTT
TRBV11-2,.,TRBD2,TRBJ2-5,CASSLIGGGETQYF,TGTGCCAGCAGCTTAATCGGCGGGGGAGAGACCCAGTACTTC
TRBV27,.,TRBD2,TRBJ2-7,CASSLAGGPGYEQYF,TGTGCCAGCAGTTTAGCGGGGGGGCCAGGCTACGAGCAGTACTTC
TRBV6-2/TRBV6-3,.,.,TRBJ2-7,CASSLPGAQPPYEQYF,TGTGCCAGCAGTCTCCCCGGGGCCCAACCTCCCTACGAGCAGTACTTC
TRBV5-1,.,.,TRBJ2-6,CASSLVSGANVLTF,TGCGCCAGCAGCTTGGTCTCTGGGGCCAACGTCCTGACTTTC